Reported below is one TCR beta chain. Its specific antigen is unknown. Base quality data are lacking; no much larger clone is found one base away. The CDR3 spans 17 residues, from the cysteine through the phenylalanine. The CDR3 DNA has 51 bases and is translated from base 1. CDR1 SGHAT and CDR2 FQNNGV are derived from the germline V gene. The V end gives up 5 bases and the J end 4 bases, leaving 10 bases in the junction not matched to a gene. The sample is drawn from a study of long-term antiretroviral therapy in people with HIV (dated by TCRdb to 2021 to 2024). In terms of the full investigation: The earliest samples were collected about a decade before the 2015 WHO recommendation for immediate ART, when ART was typically delayed until CD4 counts fell. Among the 30 or so participants with HIV, ten to twelve were female. From 30 adults with confirmed HIV infection, the cohort provided 150 to 200 cryopreserved PBMC samples, gathered serially across a mean of around 6 years (range 1-12). This retrospective serial study examined whether starting ART and sustained HIV suppression were associated with changes in the composition and diversity of the TRB repertoire in peripheral blood. No cross-contamination during QIAcube processing was seen in test extractions of a monoclonal T-cell line run alongside approximately 36 polyclonal samples.

The paper's findings and limits, for the study overall: Because pre-ART samples had limited cell numbers, unsorted PBMC were profiled rather than sorted CD4+ and CD8+ T cells. Expanded TRB clones identified before ART initiation dominated the repertoire across all time points, though the dominance fluctuated and decreased in many PLHIV after ART. Since PBMC availability was limited, sequencing covered only the TCR beta chain, with no alpha chain pairing. CDR3 length ranges in HIV repertoires were narrower than in controls, and network structure suggested an antigen-experienced repertoire with only a slight naive shift after ART. No data were available on ART adherence, viral resistance or therapy changes, limiting inferences about post-ART repertoire changes. Samples dated from the mid-2000s to the late 2010s, and the ART regimens used may be less effective than current ones. Starting ART was linked to a significant rise in TRB diversity, yet even after long-term ART the diversity remained significantly lower than in transplant donor controls.

Participants were included only if at least one PBMC sample before ART initiation and at least two post-ART samples were available. Treatment was received in the United States of America by all participants with HIV. Before DNA extraction, cryopreserved samples containing roughly 1-10 million PBMC were thawed and washed. At the time of the earliest PBMC sample for each participant with HIV, ages ranged from roughly 20 to 60 years. Each participant contributed PBMC samples from 1-4 timepoints before ART initiation and 2-8 timepoints after ART initiation, with a median of 7 samples. For every participant, serial HIV viral load, CD4+ T-cell count, ART history and demographic data were obtained. A Qiagen kit on a QIAcube was used to extract genomic DNA from unsorted PBMC, with samples processed in batches of 12. The immunoSEQ hsTCRB v3.0 assay was used at survey level resolution to sequence the TRB variable region. The targeted TRB sequencing depth was about 40,000-50,000 T-cell genomes per sample. An Illumina MiSeq with a v3 150-cycle kit was used to sequence the pooled TRB libraries. The study's processing was this. Repertoire analysis ran in R within a reproducible Nextflow workflow covering QC, data transformation and analysis. Custom analyses were implemented in LymphoSeq2, an R package for AIRR-Seq data exploration. A handful of samples that yielded fewer than 5000 total TRB sequences were excluded, so that approximately 170 HIV repertoires were analyzed. Among the roughly 190 retained HIV repertoires, fewer than 65 were collected before ART initiation and 120 to 140 after ART initiation. Repertoires were downsampled to 5000 TRB nucleotide sequences, and summary statistics were averaged over 100 downsampling iterations. TRB sequences were retained for analysis only if CDR3 regions of at least seven amino acids were present. Diversity was measured with a Shannon entropy-derived clonality score and the Gini coefficient. In the repertoire networks, any two of the top 5000 CDR3 amino acid sequences were connected whenever the two sequences differed by an edit distance of one. For TRB CDR3 amino acid sequences, GLIPH2 was used to predict antigen specificity groups and MHC restriction. Known CMV, EBV, HIV or tissue antigen associations were flagged by matching CDR3 amino acid sequences against VDJdb and McPAS-TCR. Pre-ART, post-ART and control groups were compared with Wilcoxon signed-rank tests and Holm-Bonferroni correction. What TCRdb holds here is the immuneACCESS table cut down to in-frame rearrangements. Part of the clones is not present; checked against another copy, under half of the missing clones reflect an unresolved V gene, and the others are unexplained. V, J and clone size are those of that table, while D and trimming were read from the DNA. The sample table holds some 48,000 clones, of which 84% were seen once. The top ten clonotypes cover 2.5% to 3.5% of the sample.

The sequence came from a woman younger than 35 with HIV. This receptor chain uses TRBV11-2 and TRBJ2-7; TRBD2 matches 14 bases in the middle. Here the sequenced sample was unsorted PBMCs, taken 0.8 years after starting antiretroviral therapy. CDR3 protein: CASSPRGTSGSGYEQYF. The DNA sequence reads TGTGCCAGCAGCCCCCGAGGGACTAGCGGGAGTGGGTACGAGCAGTACTTC.